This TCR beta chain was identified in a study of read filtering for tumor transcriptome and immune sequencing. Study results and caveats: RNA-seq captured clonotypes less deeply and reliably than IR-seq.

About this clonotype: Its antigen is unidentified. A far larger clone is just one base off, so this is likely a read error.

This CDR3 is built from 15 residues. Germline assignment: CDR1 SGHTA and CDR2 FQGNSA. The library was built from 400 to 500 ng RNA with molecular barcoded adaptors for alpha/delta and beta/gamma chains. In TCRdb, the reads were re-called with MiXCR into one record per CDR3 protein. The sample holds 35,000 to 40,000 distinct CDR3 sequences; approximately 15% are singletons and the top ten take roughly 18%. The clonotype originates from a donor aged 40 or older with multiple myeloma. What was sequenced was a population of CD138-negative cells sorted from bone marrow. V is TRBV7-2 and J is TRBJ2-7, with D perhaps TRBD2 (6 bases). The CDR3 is CASSFVAASSYEQCF. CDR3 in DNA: TGTGCCAGCAGCTTCGTAGCGGCTAGCTCCTACGAGCAGTGCTTC.